These 13 T cell receptor beta chains came from one sample sequenced in a study of shared clonotypes between healthy human individuals. Naive CD8 cells lacked CD45RO and underwent positive selection for CCR7, leaving out terminally differentiated effector memory CD45RA+ cells. This table comes from immunoSEQ multiplex PCR, and its TCRdb copy is limited to in-frame clones, with some not included. The table shows 550,000 to 600,000 clones, with roughly 98% occurring only once. Sequencing was performed on naive CD8+ T cells sorted from blood. The receptors derive from a man in his thirties or forties in good health.

The chain carries TRBV18 and TRBJ2-4; TRBD1 agrees at 8 bases. This CDR3 has 15 residues. V was pared by 3 bases and J by 5 bases, with 6 bases of the junction left unmatched. Germline values: CDR1 KGHSH, CDR2 LQKENI. CDR3 nucleotide sequence: TGTGCCAGCTCACCCCGGGACAGGTGGGAAAACATTCAGTACTTC. As protein: CASSPRDRWENIQYF.

V and J are TRBV5-1 and TRBJ2-1, with TRBD2 identical over 13 bases. The CDR3 runs 16 residues. V dropped 3 bases and J dropped 6; count of bases not matched to a gene: 6. CDR1 SGHRS and CDR2 YFSETQ come from the germline V gene. The DNA for the CDR3 is TGCGCCAGCAGCTGGTGGACTAGCGGGAGTCTCAATGAGCAGTTCTTC. It yields the protein CASSWWTSGSLNEQFF.

V and J are TRBV18 and TRBJ2-5, with D unclear. Germline V gene sequence: CDR1 KGHSH, CDR2 LQKENI. The CDR3 covers 14 residues. The germline V and J ends were trimmed by 4 bases and 3 bases, with 12 bases remaining between them. CDR3 loop: CASSLSGMKETQYF. The CDR3 DNA is TGTGCCAGCTCACTTTCAGGAATGAAAGAGACCCAGTACTTC.

This clone is a singleton in its sample. The V gene is TRBV7-6, the J gene TRBJ2-3; TRBD2 agrees at 8 bases. Germline V gene data show CDR1 as SGHVS and CDR2 as FNYEAQ. V shed 5 bases and J 6 bases; nucleotides not matched to a gene: 10. The CDR3 contains 15 residues. The CDR3 DNA sequence: TGTGCCAGCAGCCGGGAGGGGGAGATCGTGGATACGCAGTATTTT. Translation: CASSREGEIVDTQYF.

The chain has TRBV5-4 and TRBJ2-1; D is perhaps TRBD1 or TRBD2 (5 bases each). Deletions cut 5 bases from V and 0 bases from J, with 18 bases between. In germline, CDR1 is SGHNT, CDR2 YYREEE (reference sequence). This CDR3 has 17 residues. CDR3 sequence (DNA): TGTGCCAGCAGGGACTGGGGGACGGAAAGCTCCTACAATGAGCAGTTCTTC. Amino acids: CASRDWGTESSYNEQFF.

The chain employs TRBV7-8 and TRBJ2-7; D unresolved. V lost 5 bases, J lost 0 bases, and 11 bases lay in between. In germline, CDR1 is SGHVS, CDR2 FQNEAQ. The CDR3 loop spans 14 amino acids. The CDR3 DNA is TGTGCCAGCAGCCAGAAAGTTTTCTCCTACGAGCAGTACTTC. Protein sequence: CASSQKVFSYEQYF. Looking up the rest from reference TRBV7-8 and TRBJ2-7 gives the full variable domain: GAGVSQSPRYKVAKRGQDVALRCDPISGHVSLFWYQQALGQGPEFLTYFQNEAQLDKSGLPSDRFFAERPEGSVSTLKIQRTQQEDSAVYLCASSQKVFSYEQYFGPGTRLTVT.

This sequence joins TRBV5-1 and TRBJ2-7; D not certain. V was cut by 4 bases and J by 1 base, with 9 bases left in between. The CDR3 has 13 residues. The germline CDR1 and CDR2 sequences are SGHRS and YFSETQ. In nucleotides, the CDR3 is TGCGCCAGCAGCGTTGATCCTTCCTACGAGCAGTACTTC. Protein product: CASSVDPSYEQYF.

The rearrangement links TRBV18 to TRBJ2-5; D possibly uses TRBD1 or TRBD2 (6 bases each). CDR3 size: 13 residues. V was pared by 2 bases and J by 4 bases, with 8 bases between. The germline CDR1 and CDR2 sequences are KGHSH and LQKENI. CDR3 bases: TGTGCCAGCTCACCAACGGGGGCAGAGACCCAGTACTTC. Translation: CASSPTGAETQYF.

The rearrangement links TRBV30 to TRBJ2-5; D not resolved. The CDR3 contains 13 residues. V shed 2 bases and J shed 5 bases, with 12 bases lying between them. The germline V gene has CDR1 GTSNPN and CDR2 SVGIG (reference sequence). CDR3 loop: CAWSLGPSETQYF. CDR3 nucleotide sequence: TGTGCCTGGAGTTTAGGGCCGTCGGAGACCCAGTACTTC.

This clone was recorded only once. The V and J genes are TRBV27 and TRBJ2-3; unclear D gene. The V end was cut by 6 bases, the J end by 6 bases, with 7 bases between. The CDR3 sequence is 11 residues long. Germline-derived CDR1 and CDR2 are MNHEY and SMNVEV (reference sequence). The CDR3 DNA reads TGTGCCAGCAGCAACTCTGATACGCAGTATTTT. It is translated as CASSNSDTQYF.

As regards this clone: Other nucleotide sequences in the sample specify the same CDR3. The V gene is TRBV29-1, the J gene TRBJ1-5, with unresolved D. V gave up 4 bases and J gave up 0 bases, with 10 bases separating them. CDR1 and CDR2 from the germline V gene are SQVTM and ANQGSEA. This CDR3 has 14 amino acids. CDR3 DNA: TGCAGCGTTGTTTCCGGGGATAGCAATCAGCCCCAGCATTTT. Its protein is CSVVSGDSNQPQHF.

The J gene is TRBJ1-1, the V gene TRBV28, with D unresolved. The CDR3 contains 14 residues. Germline loops: CDR1 MDHEN, CDR2 SYDVKM. The germline V and J ends were trimmed by 6 bases and 4 bases, with 15 bases remaining between them. This CDR3 reads CASSLNGVGTEAFF. CDR3 coding DNA: TGTGCCAGCAGCCTAAACGGCGTCGGCACTGAAGCTTTCTTT.

This clone appeared once. Compared with germline, one end of the junction differs, possibly owing to a read error. The V call is TRBV29-1, the J call TRBJ2-7; TRBD1 agrees at 9 bases. The CDR3 has 12 residues. Germline CDR1 SQVTM, CDR2 ANQGSEA. CDR3 region: CSAESMTGGSSF. The CDR3 DNA follows: TGCAGCGCCGAAAGTATGACAGGGGGTAGTTCCTTC.